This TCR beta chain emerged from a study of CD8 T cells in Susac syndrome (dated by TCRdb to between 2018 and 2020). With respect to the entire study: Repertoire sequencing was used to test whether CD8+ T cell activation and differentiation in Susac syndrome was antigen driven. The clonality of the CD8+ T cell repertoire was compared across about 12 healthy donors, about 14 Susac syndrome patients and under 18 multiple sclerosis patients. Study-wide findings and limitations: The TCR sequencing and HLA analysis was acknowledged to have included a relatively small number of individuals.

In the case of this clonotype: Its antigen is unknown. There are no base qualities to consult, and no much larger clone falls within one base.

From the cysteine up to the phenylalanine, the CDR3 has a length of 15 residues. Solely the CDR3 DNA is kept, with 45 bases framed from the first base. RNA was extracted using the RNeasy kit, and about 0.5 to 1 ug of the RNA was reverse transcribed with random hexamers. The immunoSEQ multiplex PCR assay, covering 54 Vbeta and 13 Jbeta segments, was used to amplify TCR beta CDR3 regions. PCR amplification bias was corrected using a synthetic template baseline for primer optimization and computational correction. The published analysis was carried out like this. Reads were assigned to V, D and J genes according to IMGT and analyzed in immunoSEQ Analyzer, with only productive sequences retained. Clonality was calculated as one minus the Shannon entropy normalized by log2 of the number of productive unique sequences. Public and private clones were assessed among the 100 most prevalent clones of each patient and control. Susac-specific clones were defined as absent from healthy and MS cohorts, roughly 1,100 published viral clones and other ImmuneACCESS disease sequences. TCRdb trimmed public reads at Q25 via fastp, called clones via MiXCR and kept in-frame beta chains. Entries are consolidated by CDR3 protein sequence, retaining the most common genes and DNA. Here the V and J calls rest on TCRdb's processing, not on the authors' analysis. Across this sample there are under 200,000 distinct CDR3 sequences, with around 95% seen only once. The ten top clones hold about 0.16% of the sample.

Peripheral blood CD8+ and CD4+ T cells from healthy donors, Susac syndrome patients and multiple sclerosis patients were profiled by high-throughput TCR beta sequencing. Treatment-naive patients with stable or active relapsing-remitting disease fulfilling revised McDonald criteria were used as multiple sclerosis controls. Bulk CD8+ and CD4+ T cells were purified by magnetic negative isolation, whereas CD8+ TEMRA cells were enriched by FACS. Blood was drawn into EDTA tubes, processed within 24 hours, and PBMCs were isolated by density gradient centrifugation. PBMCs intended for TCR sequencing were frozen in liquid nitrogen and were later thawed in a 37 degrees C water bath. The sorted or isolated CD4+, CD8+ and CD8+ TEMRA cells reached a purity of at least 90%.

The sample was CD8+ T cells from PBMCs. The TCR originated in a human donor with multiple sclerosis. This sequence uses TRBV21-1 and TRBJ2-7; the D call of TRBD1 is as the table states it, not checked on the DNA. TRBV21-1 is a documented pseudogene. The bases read TGTGCCAGCAGCCCCTGCCAGGGGGCCTGGTACGAGCAGTACTTC. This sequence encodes CASSPCQGAWYEQYF.